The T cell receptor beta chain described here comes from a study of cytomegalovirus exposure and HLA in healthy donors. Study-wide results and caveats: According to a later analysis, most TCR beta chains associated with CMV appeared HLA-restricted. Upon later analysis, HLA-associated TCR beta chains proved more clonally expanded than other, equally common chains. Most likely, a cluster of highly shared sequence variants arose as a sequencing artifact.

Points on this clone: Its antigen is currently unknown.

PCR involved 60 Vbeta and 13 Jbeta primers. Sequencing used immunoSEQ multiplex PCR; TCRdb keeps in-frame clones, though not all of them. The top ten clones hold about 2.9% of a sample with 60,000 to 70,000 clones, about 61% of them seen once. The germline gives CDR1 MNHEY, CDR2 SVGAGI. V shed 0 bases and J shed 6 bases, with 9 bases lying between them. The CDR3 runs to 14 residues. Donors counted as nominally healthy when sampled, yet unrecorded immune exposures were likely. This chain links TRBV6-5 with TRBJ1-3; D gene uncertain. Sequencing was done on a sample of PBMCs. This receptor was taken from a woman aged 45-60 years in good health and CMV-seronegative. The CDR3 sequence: CASSYSPEKNTIYF. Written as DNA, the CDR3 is TGTGCCAGCAGTTACTCGCCGGAGAAAAACACCATATATTTT.